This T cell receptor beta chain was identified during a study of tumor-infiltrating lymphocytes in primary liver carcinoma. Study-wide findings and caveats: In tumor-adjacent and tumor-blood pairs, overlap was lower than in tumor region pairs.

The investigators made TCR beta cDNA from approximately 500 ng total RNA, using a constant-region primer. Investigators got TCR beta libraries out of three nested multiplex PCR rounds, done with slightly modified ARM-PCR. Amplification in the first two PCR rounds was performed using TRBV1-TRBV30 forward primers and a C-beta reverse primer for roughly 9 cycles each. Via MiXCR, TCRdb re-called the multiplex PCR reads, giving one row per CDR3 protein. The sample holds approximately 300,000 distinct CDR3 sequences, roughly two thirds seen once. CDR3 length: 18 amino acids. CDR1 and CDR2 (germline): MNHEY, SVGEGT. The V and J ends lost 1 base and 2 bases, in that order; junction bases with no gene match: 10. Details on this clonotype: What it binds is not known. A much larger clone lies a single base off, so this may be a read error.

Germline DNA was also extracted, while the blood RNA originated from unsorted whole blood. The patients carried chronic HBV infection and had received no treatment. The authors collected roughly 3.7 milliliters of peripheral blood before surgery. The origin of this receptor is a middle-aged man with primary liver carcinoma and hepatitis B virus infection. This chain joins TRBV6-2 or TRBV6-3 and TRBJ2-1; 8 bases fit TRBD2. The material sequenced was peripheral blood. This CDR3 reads CASSYLVENGRAYNEQFF. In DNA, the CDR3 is TGTGCCAGCAGTTACTTAGTCGAGAACGGGAGGGCCTACAATGAGCAGTTCTTC.